What follows describes a single T cell receptor (beta chain). The antigen is unknown. Sequenced by immunoSEQ multiplex PCR; TCRdb stores in-frame clones only, minus some. The sample has roughly 2,500,000 clones, approximately 94% seen once. The data were taken from a study of shared clonotypes between healthy human individuals. The CDR3 runs 16 residues. CDR1 SGHRS and CDR2 YFSETQ come from the germline V gene. With V trimmed by 6 bases and J by 4 bases, 15 bases remained unmatched. Study-wide results and limits: The study found about 5% of naive CD4 clonotypes shared across a few donors.

The TCR comes from a man between 18 and 29 years old in good health. Some clones in this sample may be carry-over from other donors' samples. The genes are TRBV5-1 and TRBJ2-7; TRBD2 aligns across 8 bases. The sequencing input was naive CD4+ T cells from PBMCs. Subset noted: CD45RA+ positively selected. The CDR3 DNA follows: TGCGCCAGCAAAGGACTAGCTGGGGGTCCAGGGTACGAGCAGTACTTC. Its translation is CASKGLAGGPGYEQYF.